These 5 T cell receptor beta chains share one sample of origin, sequenced in a study of blood T cells in healthy people across ages. With a J-beta primer mix and a sample-barcoded 5' primer, a second PCR ran 7 to 11 cycles. TCRdb ran MiXCR on the 5' RACE reads and lists one entry per CDR3 protein. This repertoire shows more than 800,000 distinct CDR3 sequences, around 26% found once; its top ten account for 15% to 20%. Sample: blood. All receptors derive from a woman aged 80 or over in good health.

This clonotype was recorded at least ten times. The rearrangement uses TRBV7-2 and TRBJ2-5; TRBD2 aligns across 8 bases. Per the germline V gene, CDR1 is SGHTA and CDR2 is FQGNSA. With V trimmed by 1 base and J by 7 bases, 11 bases remained unmatched. The length of the CDR3 is 16 residues. The DNA for the CDR3 is TGTGCCAGCAGCTTAGAAGGCGGGGGGTACCCCCGGACCCAGTACTTC. Its protein product is CASSLEGGGYPRTQYF. Filled out from reference TRBV7-2 and TRBJ2-5, the complete variable domain reads GAGVSQSPSNKVTEKGKDVELRCDPISGHTALYWYRQSLGQGLEFLIYFQGNSAPDKSGLPSDRFSAERTGGSVSTLTIQRTQQEDSAVYLCASSLEGGGYPRTQYFGPGTRLLVL.

With respect to this clonotype: A much larger clone differs from this one at a single base, so this may be a read error. The V gene is TRBV7-2, the J gene TRBJ2-7, with 11 bases that match TRBD1. This CDR3 is built from 18 residues. Per germline, CDR1 SGHTA and CDR2 FQGNSA. With V trimmed by 0 bases and J by 7 bases, 14 bases remained unmatched. CDR3 DNA sequence: TGTGCCAGCAGCTTAGCGAGGACAGGGGGCAAAGCGTACAATGAGCAGTACTTC. Amino acid sequence: CASSLARTGGKAYNEQYF.

This clonotype was picked up many times. The V and J genes are TRBV4-2 and TRBJ2-1; 8 nucleotides agree with TRBD2. This CDR3 is 16 amino acids long. CDR1 is LGHNA and CDR2 is YNFKEQ in the germline V gene. V was pared by 1 base and J by 5 bases, with 7 bases of the junction left unmatched. The chain's CDR3 is CASSQVRSGADNEQFF. The CDR3 nucleotides read TGTGCCAGCAGCCAAGTCCGTAGCGGGGCGGACAATGAGCAGTTCTTC.

The chain recombines TRBV7-2 with TRBJ1-2, with 8 bases aligning to TRBD1. CDR1 and CDR2 from the germline V gene are SGHTA and FQGNSA. Germline trimming cut 6 bases from V and 4 bases from J; bases unmatched to any gene: 13. The CDR3 is 16 residues long. CDR3 in amino acids: CASSPDPGQGLYGYTF. CDR3 bases: TGTGCCAGCAGTCCAGACCCCGGACAGGGCCTCTATGGCTACACCTTC.

Points on this clonotype: One base away lies a much larger clone, so this may be a sequencing read error. The chain couples TRBV7-2 to TRBJ1-2; no clear D gene. The CDR3 consists of 14 residues. Germline CDR1 and CDR2: SGHTA and FQGNSA. CDR3 residues: CVSSRSAFGYGYTF. CDR3 DNA: TGTGTCAGCAGCCGATCAGCGTTCGGGTATGGCTACACCTTC.